This section outlines one T cell receptor beta chain sequence together with its context. The antigen is undetermined. This sample was taken from a study of memory CD4+ T cells and cytomegalovirus serostatus. Study summary: Of the healthy Belgian adults, under 10 were CMV seropositive and about 24 seronegative.

CDR3 length equals 13 residues. Per germline, CDR1 SGHTS and CDR2 YDEGEE. Trimming left V 2 bases short and J 3 bases short, with 8 bases between. Single viable CD3+CD4+CD8-CD45RO+ cells were sorted as the memory CD4+ T cells. Study-level points and caveats: Suggested: most of the CMV-linked TCR signature lies in CD4+ memory cells.

Repertoires were generated with immunoSEQ multiplex PCR, while TCRdb's copy carries only in-frame clones and drops some. Of 40,000 to 55,000 clones detected, approximately 74% appear once; the ten largest clones hold roughly 1.2%. This TCR was sampled from an adult in good health and CMV-seropositive. The sequenced sample was memory CD4+ T cells from blood. This chain links TRBV5-8 with TRBJ2-5; D gene ambiguous. The CDR3 spells CASSLQLEETQYF. The DNA of the CDR3 is TGTGCCAGCAGCTTACAGCTGGAAGAGACCCAGTACTTC.